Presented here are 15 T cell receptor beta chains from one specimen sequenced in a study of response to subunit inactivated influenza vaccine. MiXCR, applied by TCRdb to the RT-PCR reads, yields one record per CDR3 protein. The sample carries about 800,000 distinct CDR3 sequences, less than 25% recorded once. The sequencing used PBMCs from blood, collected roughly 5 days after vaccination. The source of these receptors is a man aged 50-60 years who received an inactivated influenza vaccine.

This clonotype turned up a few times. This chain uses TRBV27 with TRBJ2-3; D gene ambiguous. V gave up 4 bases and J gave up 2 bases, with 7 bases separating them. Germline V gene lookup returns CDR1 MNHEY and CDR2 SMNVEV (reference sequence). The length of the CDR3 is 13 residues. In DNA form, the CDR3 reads TGTGCCAGCAGTTGGCGGTTCACAGATACGCAGTATTTT. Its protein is CASSWRFTDTQYF.

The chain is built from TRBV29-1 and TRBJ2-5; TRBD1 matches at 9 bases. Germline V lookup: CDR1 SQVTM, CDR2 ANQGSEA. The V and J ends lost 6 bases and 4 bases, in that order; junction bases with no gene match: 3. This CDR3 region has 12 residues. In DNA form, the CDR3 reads TGCAGCGTAACGACAGGGGGAGAGACCCAGTACTTC. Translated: CSVTTGGETQYF. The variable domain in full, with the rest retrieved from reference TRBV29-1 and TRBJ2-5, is SAVISQKPSRDICQRGTSLTIQCQVDSQVTMMFWYRQQPGQSLTLIATANQGSEATYESGFVIDKFPISRPNLTFSTLTVSNMSPEDSSIYLCSVTTGGETQYFGPGTRLLVL.

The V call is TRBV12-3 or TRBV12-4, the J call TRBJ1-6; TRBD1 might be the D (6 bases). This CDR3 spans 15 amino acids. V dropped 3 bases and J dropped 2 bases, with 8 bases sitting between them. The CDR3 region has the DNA TGTGCCAGCAGTTTCAGGGGCACCTATAATTCACCCCTCCACTTT. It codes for CASSFRGTYNSPLHF.

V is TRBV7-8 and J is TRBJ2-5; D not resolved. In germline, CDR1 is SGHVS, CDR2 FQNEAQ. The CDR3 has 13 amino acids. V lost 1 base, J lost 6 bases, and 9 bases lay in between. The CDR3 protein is CASSLVLEKTQYF. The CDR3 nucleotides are TGTGCCAGCAGCTTAGTCCTCGAGAAGACCCAGTACTTC. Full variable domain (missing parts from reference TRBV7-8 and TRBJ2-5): GAGVSQSPRYKVAKRGQDVALRCDPISGHVSLFWYQQALGQGPEFLTYFQNEAQLDKSGLPSDRFFAERPEGSVSTLKIQRTQQEDSAVYLCASSLVLEKTQYFGPGTRLLVL.

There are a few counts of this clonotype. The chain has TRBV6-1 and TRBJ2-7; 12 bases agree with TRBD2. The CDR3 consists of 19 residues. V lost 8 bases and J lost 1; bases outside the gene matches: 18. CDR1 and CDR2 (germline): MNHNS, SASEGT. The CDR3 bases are TGTGCCAGCCGTAGAAAATGGGGGCTAGCGGGAGGGCCATCCTACGAGCAGTACTTC. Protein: CASRRKWGLAGGPSYEQYF.

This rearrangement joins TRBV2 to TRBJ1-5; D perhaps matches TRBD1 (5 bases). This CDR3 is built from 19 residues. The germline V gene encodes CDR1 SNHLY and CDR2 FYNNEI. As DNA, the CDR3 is TGTACCCGCAGTGACTCCGGGACGGCAATAAAGGTTTGCAATCAGCCCCAGCATTTT. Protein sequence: CTRSDSGTAIKVCNQPQHF.

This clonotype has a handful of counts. The CDR3 protein is CSASTSGRHETQYF. CDR3 bases: TGCAGTGCTAGCACTAGCGGGAGGCACGAGACCCAGTACTTC. The J gene is TRBJ2-5, the V gene TRBV20-1, with 12 bases that match TRBD2. V lost 3 bases to trimming and J lost 5 bases; unmatched junction nucleotides: 4. Germline CDR1 is DFQATT and CDR2 is SNEGSKA (reference sequence). The length of the CDR3 is 14 residues.

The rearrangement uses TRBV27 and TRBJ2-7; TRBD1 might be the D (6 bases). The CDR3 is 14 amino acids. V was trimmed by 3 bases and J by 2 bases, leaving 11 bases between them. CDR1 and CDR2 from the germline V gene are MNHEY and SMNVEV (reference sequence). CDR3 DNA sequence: TGTGCCAGCAGTTTCTACAGGGCAGCCTACGAGCAGTACTTC. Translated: CASSFYRAAYEQYF.

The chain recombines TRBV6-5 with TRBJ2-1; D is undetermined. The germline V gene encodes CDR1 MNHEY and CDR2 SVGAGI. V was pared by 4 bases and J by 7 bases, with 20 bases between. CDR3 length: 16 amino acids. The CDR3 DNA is TGTGCCAGCAGTTTTTTTTCTCCTTACAAAGGGAATGAGCAGTTCTTC. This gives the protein CASSFFSPYKGNEQFF.

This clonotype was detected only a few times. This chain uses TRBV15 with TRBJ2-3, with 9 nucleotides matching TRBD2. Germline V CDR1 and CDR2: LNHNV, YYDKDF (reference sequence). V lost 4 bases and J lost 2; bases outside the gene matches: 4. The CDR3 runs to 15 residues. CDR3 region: CATSTLAGTTDTQYF. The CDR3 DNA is TGTGCCACCAGCACCCTAGCGGGGACCACAGATACGCAGTATTTT. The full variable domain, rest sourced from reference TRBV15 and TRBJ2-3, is DAMVIQNPRYQVTQFGKPVTLSCSQTLNHNVMYWYQQKSSQAPKLLFHYYDKDFNNEADTPDNFQSRRPNTSFCFLDIRSPGLGDTAMYLCATSTLAGTTDTQYFGPGTRLTVL.

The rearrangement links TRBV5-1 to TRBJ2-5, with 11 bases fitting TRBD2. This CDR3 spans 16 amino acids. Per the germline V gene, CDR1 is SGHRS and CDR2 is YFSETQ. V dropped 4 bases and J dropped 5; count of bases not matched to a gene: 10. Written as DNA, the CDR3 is TGCGCCAGCAGCGGGACTAGCGGCTGGTTCCGGGAGACCCAGTACTTC. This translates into CASSGTSGWFRETQYF.

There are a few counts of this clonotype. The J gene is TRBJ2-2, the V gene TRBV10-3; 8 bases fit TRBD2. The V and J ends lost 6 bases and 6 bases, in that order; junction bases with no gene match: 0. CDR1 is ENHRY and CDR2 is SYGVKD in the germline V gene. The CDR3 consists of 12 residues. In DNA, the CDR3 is TGTGCCATCAGGCGGGAGGCCGGGGAGCTGTTTTTT. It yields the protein CAIRREAGELFF.

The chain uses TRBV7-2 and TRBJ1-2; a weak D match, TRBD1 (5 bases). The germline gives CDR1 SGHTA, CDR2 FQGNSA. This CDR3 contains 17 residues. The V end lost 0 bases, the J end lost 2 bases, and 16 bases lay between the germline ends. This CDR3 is CASSLAWSDTMNYGYTF. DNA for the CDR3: TGTGCCAGCAGCTTAGCGTGGTCGGACACGATGAACTATGGCTACACCTTC.

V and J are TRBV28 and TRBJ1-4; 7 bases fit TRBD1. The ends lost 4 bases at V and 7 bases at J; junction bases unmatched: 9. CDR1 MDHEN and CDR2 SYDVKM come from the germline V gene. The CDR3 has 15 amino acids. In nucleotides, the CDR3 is TGTGCCAGCAGTTATAGAAGACAGGGAGGTGAAAAACTGTTTTTT. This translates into CASSYRRQGGEKLFF.

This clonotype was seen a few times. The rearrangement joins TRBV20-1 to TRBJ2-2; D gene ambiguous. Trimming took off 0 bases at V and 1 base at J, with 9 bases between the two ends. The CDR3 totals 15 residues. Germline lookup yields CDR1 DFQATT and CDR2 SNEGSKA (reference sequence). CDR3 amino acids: CSARDLGRNTGELFF. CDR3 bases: TGCAGTGCTAGAGATTTGGGCAGGAACACCGGGGAGCTGTTTTTT.